A selection of T cell receptor beta chains follows, all from one sample in a study of blood T cells in healthy people across ages. Via MiXCR, TCRdb re-called the 5' RACE reads, giving one row per CDR3 protein. Of about 1,400,000 distinct CDR3 sequences in the sample, around 59% were seen once. Source material: blood. All receptors derive from a man younger than 35 in good health. CDR3s include the opening cysteine and the closing phenylalanine or tryptophan. For some rows the clone size is stated as once, few or many, or as a class when expanded; others skip it.

V	size	CDR3
TRBV2	-	CASSVTDNQPQHF
TRBV4-1	-	CASSQDPGQGRDIQYF
TRBV5-1	few	CASSFGTSGFYEQFF
TRBV7-9	-	CASRLEETQFF
TRBV7-6	-	CASSSGTGNEKLFF
TRBV3-1	-	CASSQPRTEGNYGYTF
TRBV20-1	-	CSAPTDTMNTEAFF
TRBV2	few	CASSEAGTGNQPQHF
TRBV4-1	few	CASSQGQTEGNTIYF
TRBV7-7	once	CASSLVLGSGQYF
TRBV27	-	CDSSFGQGYEQYF
TRBV12-3/TRBV12-4	few	CASSYPTVQETQYF
TRBV25-1	few	CASSGGHPSYEQYF
TRBV10-3	-	CAISELLSNQPQHF
TRBV20-1	-	CSATLGSSYNEQFF
TRBV29-1	many	CSVEGRGYEQYF
TRBV29-1	once	CSAKDNNEQFF
TRBV18	few	CASSGQGAREQYF
TRBV2	few	CASSGVNYGYTF
TRBV24-1	-	CATSDWADEQFF
TRBV5-4	-	CASSNKRIGTGGNEQFF
TRBV6-2/TRBV6-3	-	CASSYSRDQAATCEQYF
TRBV14	once	CASSQSMARAENTQYF
TRBV25-1	few	CASSDRVNEQFF
TRBV20-1	-	CSARERNQTQYF
TRBV2	-	CASSPLAGEGNEQFF
TRBV10-3	-	CAIRTTIGELFF
TRBV6-5	-	CASSYSDLAQGTQYF
TRBV4-2	few	CASSHEGVSETQYF
TRBV4-3	-	CASSQGLGSNTIYF
TRBV27	-	CASSPTGHGYTF
TRBV18	few	CASSPRRNQETQYF
TRBV6-2/TRBV6-3	-	CASSWTRFEQYF
TRBV27	-	CASSPGLLNNPNQPQHF
TRBV5-1	-	CASSHLGTDSHNEQFF
TRBV4-2	few	CASSQDLEKLFF
TRBV15	-	CATSRDSDLSYEQYF